This T cell receptor (beta chain) appears in the sequencing data of a study of blood T cell repertoires in COVID-19. The CDR3 is 14 residues long. The V segment lost 4 bases and the J segment 7 bases; nucleotides outside the gene matches: 4. The germline CDR1 and CDR2 sequences are LGHDT and YNNKEL (reference sequence). TCRdb keeps only in-frame clones here, not all; method: immunoSEQ multiplex PCR. This table holds approximately 220,000 clones, around 82% found once. J is TRBJ1-6 and V is TRBV3-1 (or the pseudogene TRBV3-2); TRBD1 matches 7 bases. The source of this sequence is a woman in her 70s with acute or convalescent COVID-19. Sequencing was performed on peripheral blood. CDR3 nucleotides: TGTGCCAGCAGCCCGCAACAGGGGAATTCACCCCTCCACTTT. This codes for CASSPQQGNSPLHF.